This TCR beta chain was captured in a study of shared clonotypes between healthy human individuals. Concerning this clone itself: The antigen is undetermined. The sample has other DNA sequences that encode this CDR3 too.

Repertoires were generated with immunoSEQ multiplex PCR, while TCRdb's copy carries only in-frame clones and drops some. The profile shows under 1,900,000 clones, approximately 98.5% of them singletons. Regarding the study as a whole: The four-donor shared clonotypes exceeded non-shared clonotypes in generation probability, with non-shared ones scoring lower. A handful of donors showed sharing of 4.5% to 6% of naive CD4 clonotypes.

Germline V gene sequence: CDR1 SGHRS, CDR2 YFSETQ. Trimming removed 5 bases at V and 2 bases at J, with 8 bases between. The CDR3 length is 13 residues. The chain couples TRBV5-1 to TRBJ1-3; D is ambiguous. The sample taken for sequencing was naive CD4+ T cells sorted from blood. Subset given: CD45RA+ positively selected. The source is a man younger than 45 in good health. CDR3: CASSSGAGNTIYF. The CDR3 bases are TGCGCCAGCAGTTCCGGAGCTGGAAACACCATATATTTT.